The rows below give T cell receptor beta chains drawn from one sample of a study of T-cell reconstitution after alpha-beta-depleted transplantation in children. TCRdb processed the PCR reads anew with MiXCR; each CDR3 protein has one entry. The sample includes 250,000 to 300,000 distinct CDR3 sequences, around a tenth of them seen just once. The sequencing here drew on peripheral blood, taken 180 days after TCRalphabeta/CD19-depleted stem cell transplant. The receptors here all came from a male patient between 2 and 15 years old who had a stem cell transplant for chronic granulomatous disease, so the T cells may come from the graft donor. CDR3s include the opening cysteine and the closing phenylalanine or tryptophan. Fields, in order: V gene, clone size, J gene, D gene, CDR3 DNA, CDR3 protein. D genes are given only for firm matches. The size of a clone is reported for some rows only, either as once, few or many, or as a class for expanded clones.

v_call: TRBV28; clone_size: .; j_call: TRBJ2-2; d_call: .; cdr3_nt: TGTGCCAGCAGGGTATCAGGCGGCGGTTGGACCGGGGAGCTGTTTTTT; cdr3_aa: CASRVSGGGWTGELFF
v_call: TRBV5-5; clone_size: many; j_call: TRBJ2-4; d_call: .; cdr3_nt: TGTGCCAGCAGTACGAGGAACATTCAGTACTTC; cdr3_aa: CASSTRNIQYF
v_call: TRBV28; clone_size: many; j_call: TRBJ2-7; d_call: .; cdr3_nt: TGTGCCAGCAGTCTTCCGGGGCAGACCTACGAGCAGTACTTC; cdr3_aa: CASSLPGQTYEQYF
v_call: TRBV12-3/TRBV12-4; clone_size: many; j_call: TRBJ2-2; d_call: .; cdr3_nt: TGTGCCAGCAGTTTATACAGGGCTACGAACACCGGGGAGCTGTTTTTT; cdr3_aa: CASSLYRATNTGELFF
v_call: TRBV29-1; clone_size: many; j_call: TRBJ2-7; d_call: TRBD2; cdr3_nt: TGCAGCGTCGGACTAGCGGGGCCCTCCTACGAGCAGTACTTC; cdr3_aa: CSVGLAGPSYEQYF
v_call: TRBV5-5; clone_size: many; j_call: TRBJ1-1; d_call: TRBD1; cdr3_nt: TGTGCCAGCAGCTTGGGACAGGGCTTCGGTACTGAAGCTTTCTTT; cdr3_aa: CASSLGQGFGTEAFF
v_call: TRBV20-1; clone_size: many; j_call: TRBJ2-7; d_call: TRBD2; cdr3_nt: TGCAGTGCTAAAGGACTAGCGGCCCTGCCCTACGAGCAGTACTTC; cdr3_aa: CSAKGLAALPYEQYF
v_call: TRBV30; clone_size: .; j_call: TRBJ2-1; d_call: .; cdr3_nt: TGTGCCTGGAGTCCCGGGATTCTAGACAATGAGCAGTTCTTC; cdr3_aa: CAWSPGILDNEQFF
v_call: TRBV12-3/TRBV12-4; clone_size: many; j_call: TRBJ2-2; d_call: TRBD2; cdr3_nt: TGTGCCAGCAGCCCCGGGGGCGGGAGGGCTCCCGGGGAGCTGTTTTTT; cdr3_aa: CASSPGGGRAPGELFF
v_call: TRBV20-1; clone_size: many; j_call: TRBJ2-6; d_call: .; cdr3_nt: TGCAGTGCTCTTGGGACTCCCAGCTCTGGGGCCAACGTCCTGACTTTC; cdr3_aa: CSALGTPSSGANVLTF
v_call: TRBV20-1; clone_size: many; j_call: TRBJ2-3; d_call: .; cdr3_nt: TGCAGTGCTACGGGGACCACAAAAACAGATACGCAGTATTTT; cdr3_aa: CSATGTTKTDTQYF
v_call: TRBV7-2; clone_size: many; j_call: TRBJ2-3; d_call: .; cdr3_nt: TGTGCCAGCAGCTTTCAGGGTGGTACGCAGTATTTT; cdr3_aa: CASSFQGGTQYF
v_call: TRBV13; clone_size: many; j_call: TRBJ2-7; d_call: .; cdr3_nt: TGTGCCAGCAGCAAGGGGTCTCTTGAGCAGTACTTC; cdr3_aa: CASSKGSLEQYF
v_call: TRBV4-3; clone_size: many; j_call: TRBJ2-3; d_call: .; cdr3_nt: TGCGCCAGCAGCCATCGGGATGCAGATACGCAGTATTTT; cdr3_aa: CASSHRDADTQYF